Presented here are 9 T cell receptor beta chains from one specimen sequenced in a study of Ad26.COV2.S vaccination and SARS-CoV-2 variants (dated by TCRdb to the early 2020s). The treatment or condition label here, explained by the study, means: about 20 received Ad26.COV2.S at low or high dose, single or two shots; roughly 5 received placebo; per-sample allocation not given. Repertoires of vaccine and placebo recipients were sequenced from samples taken on day 63 after the first injection. Library construction relied on the immunoSEQ multiplex PCR assay. Drawn from immuneACCESS, this table holds only the in-frame rearrangements with V and J called that TCRdb kept. Clones are partly lost; checked studies trace under half to an unresolved V gene and leave the rest unexplained. The sample records about 440,000 clones, around 90% of which are singletons. The ten largest clonotypes hold less than 5.5% of the sample.

This sample comprised peripheral blood, obtained in a trial of Ad26.COV2.S vaccine versus placebo. These receptors all stem from a person between 18 and 59 years old who received the Ad26.COV2.S COVID-19 vaccine or a placebo.

The rearrangement uses TRBV7-2 and TRBJ2-7; no firm D call. The V and J ends lost 8 bases and 2 bases respectively, with 7 bases between them. Germline CDR1 SGHTA, CDR2 FQGNSA. This CDR3 is 11 amino acids long. The CDR3 bases are TGTGCCAGCGCCAACCCCTACGAGCAGTACTTC. It is translated as CASANPYEQYF.

V is TRBV5-5 and J is TRBJ2-3; a weak D match, TRBD1 (5 bases). The CDR3 has 14 residues. Germline V gene lookup returns CDR1 SGHKS and CDR2 YYEKEE (reference sequence). Trimming left V 1 base short and J 2 bases short, with 8 bases between. Written as DNA, the CDR3 is TGTGCCAGCAGCTTGTTGACAGCCACAGATACGCAGTATTTT. As protein: CASSLLTATDTQYF.

In its sample, this clone was seen once. The chain uses TRBV2 and TRBJ2-1; 11 bases fit TRBD2. Germline CDR1 SNHLY, CDR2 FYNNEI. The CDR3 runs 17 residues. With 0 bases clipped from V and 5 bases from J, the junction kept 6 bases outside the gene matches. The CDR3 region has the DNA TGTGCCAGCAGTGAAGCGGAGGGGACTAGCGGAAACAATGAGCAGTTCTTC. Its protein is CASSEAEGTSGNNEQFF.

V gene TRBV10-3 combines with J gene TRBJ2-1; 7 bases map to TRBD2. Looked up from germline, CDR1 is ENHRY and CDR2 is SYGVKD. V dropped 11 bases and J dropped 9; count of bases not matched to a gene: 16. The CDR3 is made up of 14 amino acids. CDR3 DNA: TGTGCCTCGAGGGTAGAGCGGGATAGCGGTGAGCAGTTCTTC. Translation: CASRVERDSGEQFF.

This clone has only one observation. The chain is built from TRBV7-2 and TRBJ2-7, with TRBD2 identical over 10 bases. V was clipped by 1 base and J by 4 bases; unmatched bases: 4. The CDR3 loop spans 15 amino acids. CDR1 is SGHTA, CDR2 FQGNSA, per germline. The CDR3 is CASSLEGTSEYEQYF. CDR3 coding DNA: TGTGCCAGCAGCTTAGAAGGGACTAGCGAGTACGAGCAGTACTTC.

This clone appeared once. The rearrangement joins TRBV2 to TRBJ2-3, with 14 bases matching TRBD2. The CDR3 is 15 amino acids. Trimming cost V 8 bases and J 6 bases; bases outside gene matches: 7. The germline gives CDR1 SNHLY, CDR2 FYNNEI. The CDR3 loop reads CASQGTSGSRDTQYF. In DNA form, the CDR3 reads TGTGCCAGCCAAGGGACTAGCGGGAGTCGCGATACGCAGTATTTT.

On this clone itself: The same CDR3 is also encoded by other DNA sequences in this sample. The chain joins TRBV6-2 or TRBV6-3 to TRBJ2-1; possibly TRBD2 for D (5 bases). Germline V gene data show CDR1 as MNHEY and CDR2 as SVGEGT. The CDR3 runs 14 residues. The germline V and J ends were trimmed by 0 bases and 3 bases, with 6 bases remaining between them. CDR3 protein: CASSYSRVYNEQFF. CDR3 DNA sequence: TGTGCCAGCAGTTACTCGCGGGTCTACAATGAGCAGTTCTTC.

This CDR3 reads CASSLAQDRSYTEAFF. CDR3 in DNA: TGTGCCAGCAGCTTAGCCCAGGACAGAAGTTATACTGAAGCTTTCTTT. The rearrangement links TRBV11-2 to TRBJ1-1; D is possibly TRBD1 (6 bases). The CDR3 covers 16 residues. V was cut by 1 base and J by 5 bases, with 17 bases left in between. In germline, CDR1 is SGHAT, CDR2 FQNNGV.

The chain links TRBV21-1 to TRBJ2-7; the table's D call, TRBD1, was not checked against the DNA. TRBV21-1 is a known pseudogene. This CDR3 contains 14 residues. Written as DNA, the CDR3 is TGTGCCAGCAGAGGGGGACCGCGGTCCTACGAGCAGTACTTC. This codes for CASRGGPRSYEQYF.